Below, 18 T cell receptor beta chains from the same sample are listed, as sequenced in a study of control samples from healthy donors and cancer patients. Repertoires were generated with immunoSEQ multiplex PCR, while TCRdb's copy carries only in-frame clones and drops some. The table includes around 30,000 clones, approximately 95% detected once. The sample consisted of PBMCs. These receptors all stem from a man aged 40-49 years with colorectal cancer.

The J gene is TRBJ1-1, the V gene TRBV11-1; possible D gene TRBD1, 6 bases. Germline-derived CDR1 and CDR2 are SGHAT and FQDESV (reference sequence). V lost 5 bases, J lost 8 bases, and 21 bases lay in between. The CDR3 is made up of 15 amino acids. This CDR3 is CASSIGDSGASEAFF. The CDR3 region has the DNA TGTGCCAGCAGCATAGGGGATTCAGGGGCATCAGAAGCTTTCTTT.

The chain combines TRBV19 with TRBJ2-7; 9 nucleotides line up with TRBD1. Looked up from germline, CDR1 is LNHDA and CDR2 is SQIVND (reference sequence). Trimming took 4 bases from V and 3 from J; bases not matched to a gene: 1. This CDR3 comprises 13 residues. DNA of the CDR3: TGTGCCAGTAGTAGGGACAGGGACTACGAGCAGTACTTC. Its translation is CASSRDRDYEQYF.

The chain combines TRBV6-2 or TRBV6-3 with TRBJ1-1; D is possibly TRBD1 (5 bases). This CDR3 region has 12 residues. Trimming cost V 6 bases and J 11 bases, with 16 bases left between them. Germline V CDR1 and CDR2: MNHEY, SVGEGT. For the CDR3, the DNA is TGTGCCAGCAGCCTCTCCGAGACAGCGGCTTTCTTT. Translated: CASSLSETAAFF.

This clone was seen only once. V is TRBV4-3 and J is TRBJ2-7, with D hard to call. This CDR3 spans 14 amino acids. V was trimmed by 0 bases and J by 3 bases, leaving 9 bases between them. Per the germline V gene, CDR1 is LGHNA and CDR2 is YSLEER. CDR3 in amino acids: CASSQDLGHYEQYF. The CDR3 DNA sequence: TGCGCCAGCAGCCAAGATTTGGGCCACTACGAGCAGTACTTC.

The rearrangement uses TRBV5-1 and TRBJ2-2, with D possibly called TRBD1 or TRBD2 (6 bases each). The CDR3 totals 17 residues. The ends were cut back, 2 bases at V and 0 bases at J, with 14 bases in the middle. Looked up from germline, CDR1 is SGHRS and CDR2 is YFSETQ. The CDR3 spells CASSLEQGGANTGELFF. CDR3 DNA: TGCGCCAGCAGCTTAGAACAGGGAGGTGCGAACACCGGGGAGCTGTTTTTT.

The chain couples TRBV6-2 or TRBV6-3 to TRBJ2-2, with 11 bases matching TRBD2. V shed 5 bases and J 3 bases; nucleotides not matched to a gene: 14. Germline CDR1 MNHEY, CDR2 SVGEGT. This CDR3 comprises 19 residues. The DNA of the CDR3 is TGTGCCAGCAGTCCCATATCTAGCGGGGGGATTCTTCACACCGGGGAGCTGTTTTTT. The encoded protein is CASSPISSGGILHTGELFF.

The rearrangement uses TRBV19 and TRBJ1-5, with TRBD1 matching 10 bases. This CDR3 is 15 amino acids long. Germline CDR1 reads LNHDA; CDR2 reads SQIVND (reference sequence). The junction had 5 bases not matched to a gene; V was cut back by 4 bases and J by 5 bases. The CDR3 region is CASSRDRGQHQPQHF. Written as DNA, the CDR3 is TGTGCCAGTAGTAGGGACAGGGGCCAACATCAGCCCCAGCATTTT.

This sequence joins TRBV5-1 and TRBJ1-2; D is ambiguous. The CDR3 runs to 14 residues. Germline assignment: CDR1 SGHRS and CDR2 YFSETQ. V lost 1 base to trimming and J lost 0 bases, with 7 bases between them. The CDR3 spells CASSLNQANYGYTF. CDR3 coding DNA: TGCGCCAGCAGCTTGAACCAGGCTAACTATGGCTACACCTTC.

This rearrangement joins TRBV18 to TRBJ2-1; D gene uncertain. The CDR3 contains 15 residues. Germline lookup yields CDR1 KGHSH and CDR2 LQKENI. V shed 6 bases and J shed 0 bases, with 12 bases lying between them. In nucleotides, the CDR3 is TGTGCCAGCTCCCGGACCGAAGCCTCCTACAATGAGCAGTTCTTC. Encoded protein: CASSRTEASYNEQFF.

The V call is TRBV7-9, the J call TRBJ1-2; unclear D gene. CDR1 SEHNR and CDR2 FQNEAQ come from the germline V gene (reference sequence). Trimming took 5 bases from V and 8 from J, leaving 18 bases between them. The CDR3 covers 14 residues. Here the CDR3 reads CASSPGSGVGGYTF. CDR3 DNA: TGTGCCAGCAGCCCCGGTTCTGGGGTCGGGGGCTACACCTTC. The whole variable domain, remainder taken from reference TRBV7-9 and TRBJ1-2, is DTGVSQNPRHKITKRGQNVTFRCDPISEHNRLYWYRQTLGQGPEFLTYFQNEAQLEKSRLLSDRFSAERPKGSFSTLEIQRTEQGDSAMYLCASSPGSGVGGYTFGSGTRLTVV.

J is TRBJ1-3 and V is TRBV14, with D perhaps matching TRBD1 (5 bases). Deletions cut 1 base from V and 2 bases from J, with 12 bases between. This CDR3 contains 16 residues. The germline gives CDR1 SGHDN, CDR2 FVKESK. The chain's CDR3 is CASSQGSAGTGNTIYF. The CDR3 nucleotides read TGTGCCAGCAGCCAAGGGTCGGCAGGGACTGGAAACACCATATATTTT.

The chain couples TRBV5-6 to TRBJ1-3, with D unclear. Germline V CDR1 and CDR2: SGHDT, YYEEEE. The CDR3 spans 15 residues. V was shortened by 1 base and J by 4 bases, with 12 bases between the two germline ends. The DNA of the CDR3 is TGTGCCAGCAGCTTGATGCCGGGTTCCGGAAACACCATATATTTT. This encodes CASSLMPGSGNTIYF.

The chain combines TRBV6-5 with TRBJ2-2; no clear D. V was pared by 0 bases and J by 8 bases, with 4 bases between. Germline-derived CDR1 and CDR2 are MNHEY and SVGAGI. CDR3 length: 12 residues. CDR3 protein: CASSYSVGELFF. Here the CDR3 DNA reads TGTGCCAGCAGTTACTCTGTGGGGGAGCTGTTTTTT.

The rearrangement links TRBV5-1 to TRBJ2-2, with 7 bases matching TRBD1. Germline V gene sequence: CDR1 SGHRS, CDR2 YFSETQ. The CDR3 runs 15 residues. V was pared by 0 bases and J by 3 bases, with 2 bases of the junction left unmatched. CDR3 amino acids: CASSLGTGDTGELFF. CDR3 sequence (DNA): TGCGCCAGCAGCTTGGGAACAGGGGACACCGGGGAGCTGTTTTTT.

This clone has only a few counts. This rearrangement joins TRBV6-5 to TRBJ1-3, with TRBD1 identical over 8 bases. Germline loops: CDR1 MNHEY, CDR2 SVGAGI. The V and J ends lost 8 bases and 2 bases, in that order; junction bases with no gene match: 5. The CDR3 spans 14 residues. CDR3 protein: CASGKGQAGNTIYF. CDR3 in DNA: TGTGCCAGCGGTAAGGGACAGGCTGGAAACACCATATATTTT.

The chain has TRBV5-6 and TRBJ2-1, with D hard to call. CDR1 is SGHDT and CDR2 is YYEEEE in the germline V gene. The CDR3 has 11 amino acids. The V gene lost 2 bases and the J gene lost 5 bases, with 2 bases spanning the gap. CDR3 coding DNA: TGTGCCAGCAGCTTAGACAATGAGCAGTTCTTC. Translating gives CASSLDNEQFF.

The count of this clone is one. The chain employs TRBV19 and TRBJ1-3; D is undetermined. V lost 7 bases to trimming and J lost 4 bases, with 11 bases between them. Germline V gene lookup returns CDR1 LNHDA and CDR2 SQIVND (reference sequence). The CDR3 spans 13 residues. The CDR3 spells CASTHPVGNTIYF. DNA for the CDR3: TGTGCCAGTACCCATCCGGTGGGAAACACCATATATTTT.

The chain carries TRBV2 and TRBJ2-4, with a tentative D call TRBD2 (5 bases). The germline CDR1 and CDR2 sequences are SNHLY and FYNNEI. The CDR3 length is 15 residues. With 4 bases removed from V and 0 bases from J, the gap between germline ends came to 10 bases. CDR3 sequence (DNA): TGTGCCAGCAGTGGGGAGTGGATAGCCAAAAACATTCAGTACTTC. This gives the protein CASSGEWIAKNIQYF.